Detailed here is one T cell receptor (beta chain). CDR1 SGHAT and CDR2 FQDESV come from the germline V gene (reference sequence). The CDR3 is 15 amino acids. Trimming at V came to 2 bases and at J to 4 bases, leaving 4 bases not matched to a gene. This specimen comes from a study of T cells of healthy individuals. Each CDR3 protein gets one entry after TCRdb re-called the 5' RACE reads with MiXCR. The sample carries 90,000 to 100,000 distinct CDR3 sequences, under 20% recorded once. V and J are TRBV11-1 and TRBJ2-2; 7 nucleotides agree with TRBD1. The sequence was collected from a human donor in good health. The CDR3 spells CASSLTPGGTGELFF. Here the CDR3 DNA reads TGTGCCAGCAGCTTAACCCCAGGGGGCACCGGGGAGCTGTTTTTT.